The present T cell receptor beta chain was sequenced within a study of control samples from healthy donors and cancer patients. V was cut by 6 bases and J by 7 bases, with 16 bases left in between. This CDR3 spans 15 amino acids. Germline V lookup: CDR1 KGHSH, CDR2 LQKENI. Some clones are missing from TCRdb's copy, which holds only in-frame ones; the method was immunoSEQ multiplex PCR. The profile shows about 84,000 clones, about nine tenths of them singletons. The receptor was isolated from a man between 25 and 39 years old in good health. V and J are TRBV18 and TRBJ1-6; D is ambiguous. Sequencing was performed on blood. The CDR3 loop is CASSRTGTKNSPLHF. As DNA, the CDR3 is TGTGCCAGCTCTCGCACCGGAACAAAAAATTCACCCCTCCACTTT.